A selection of T cell receptor beta chains follows, all from one sample in a study of T cell responses to AZD1222 COVID-19 vaccine. The table came from immunoSEQ multiplex PCR; TCRdb's copy has only in-frame clones and leaves some out. The sample yields around 100,000 clones, around 91% seen once. The material was peripheral blood, obtained on day 0 of AZD1222 vaccination. The source of these receptors is an adult in good health. Both conserved end residues are part of each CDR3. The D gene is left open where the match is weak. Some rows mark clone size as missing; the rest say once, few, many or name a class of expanded clone.

d_call clone_size j_call v_call cdr3_nt cdr3_aa
TRBD1 . TRBJ2-7 TRBV24-1 TGTGCCACCAGTGATGAGACCGGGACAGGGGGTTTTGAGCAGTACTTC CATSDETGTGGFEQYF
. . TRBJ2-7 TRBV28 TGTGCCAGCACGGTAGGATCAGAGGACGAGCAGTACTTC CASTVGSEDEQYF
. . TRBJ2-3 TRBV30 TGTGCCTGGGACGGCGGCCCAGGGGATACGCAGTATTTT CAWDGGPGDTQYF
TRBD2 . TRBJ2-3 TRBV15 TGTGCCACCAGCAGATCCCCAGCGGGAGTTACAGATACGCAGTATTTT CATSRSPAGVTDTQYF
TRBD2 . TRBJ2-7 TRBV28 TGTGCCAGCAGTTTGTGGGGGTTAGCGGGAGGGCCTGGGGAGCAGTACTTC CASSLWGLAGGPGEQYF
. . TRBJ2-5 TRBV7-7 TGTGCCAGCAGCTTAGGACGGGGGAACACCCAGTACTTC CASSLGRGNTQYF
TRBD1 . TRBJ1-5 TRBV28 TGTGCCAGCAGTTCTGCAGGGGGCGGGGGTCAGCCCCAGCATTTT CASSSAGGGGQPQHF
. . TRBJ2-2 TRBV7-9 TGTGCCAGCAGCTTAGGGGGTAACACCGGGGAGCTGTTTTTT CASSLGGNTGELFF
. . TRBJ2-3 TRBV7-5 TGTGTCAGAAGCCTGCGGGAGGCCGATACTAGCACAGATACGCAGTATTTT CVRSLREADTSTDTQYF
TRBD1 . TRBJ1-4 TRBV9 TGTGCCAGCAGCCCCCGGACAGGGACTGCAACTAATGAAAAACTGTTTTTT CASSPRTGTATNEKLFF
. . TRBJ1-1 TRBV5-6 TGTGCCAGCAGCTTGGCCACAGGTGTTGAAGCTTTCTTT CASSLATGVEAFF
. . TRBJ2-7 TRBV4-2 TGTGCCAGCAGCCTATACGGGAGTCCGTACGAGCAGTACTTC CASSLYGSPYEQYF
. . TRBJ2-7 TRBV7-7 TGTGCCAGCAGCTTAAGCCCATCCTACGAGCAGTACTTC CASSLSPSYEQYF
. few TRBJ2-7 TRBV29-1 TGCAGCGTTAACGGGGGAGAGAACGAGCAGTACTTC CSVNGGENEQYF
TRBD2 few TRBJ2-7 TRBV27 TGTGCCAGCACACAATCCTCCAGCGGGAGCGGCTACGAGCAGTACTTC CASTQSSSGSGYEQYF
. . TRBJ1-1 TRBV5-4 TGTGCCAGCAGCCTGGGTTCTGAAGCTTTCTTT CASSLGSEAFF
TRBD1 once TRBJ1-1 TRBV10-3 TGTGCCATCAGAGGGGACAGTGGGAACACTGAAGCTTTCTTT CAIRGDSGNTEAFF
TRBD1 . TRBJ2-2 TRBV7-2 TGTGCCAGCACCTTCGGGGACAGCCGCACCGGGGAGCTGTTTTTT CASTFGDSRTGELFF
. . TRBJ2-7 TRBV28 TGTGCCAGCAGCGCAAGTCAGGGCCTCTACGAGCAGTACTTC CASSASQGLYEQYF
TRBD2 . TRBJ2-1 TRBV29-1 TGCAGCGTGGGAACGACCAGCGGGAGGGCCAACTCCTACAATGAGCAGTTCTTC CSVGTTSGRANSYNEQFF
. . TRBJ1-4 TRBV6-1 TGTGCCAGCAGTGAAGGGGGAAACCGGGGCCGAAAGGAGAAACTGTTTTTT CASSEGGNRGRKEKLFF
. . TRBJ1-1 TRBV19 TGTGCCAGTATACGGAACACTGAAGCTTTCTTT CASIRNTEAFF
. . TRBJ1-5 TRBV2 TGTGCCAGCAGTCTTGACATGCCCAATCAGCCCCAGCATTTT CASSLDMPNQPQHF
TRBD2 . TRBJ2-1 TRBV5-1 TGCGCCAGCTCTCTAGCGGGAAGTTATAGTGAGCAGTTCTTC CASSLAGSYSEQFF
TRBD1 once TRBJ1-2 TRBV15 TGTGCCACCAGCAGAGACCCGGGACAGGGGGCGGATGGCTACACCTTC CATSRDPGQGADGYTF
. once TRBJ1-4 TRBV19 TGTGCCAGTAGTCCCCTCACCCGGGATGAAAAACTGTTTTTT CASSPLTRDEKLFF
. . TRBJ1-2 TRBV25-1 TGTGCCAGCAGCGGGGGGGCTTATGGCTACACCTTC CASSGGAYGYTF
. . TRBJ2-4 TRBV5-1 TGCGCCAGCAGCGCCGGGACCCAACTTAACATTCAGTACTTC CASSAGTQLNIQYF
. . TRBJ2-5 TRBV12-3/TRBV12-4 TGTGCCAGCAGTTCGACAAGGGTTACGACCCAGTACTTC CASSSTRVTTQYF
. . TRBJ2-7 TRBV18 TGTGCCAGCTCACGACAGGTTACCTACGAGCAGTACTTC CASSRQVTYEQYF
. . TRBJ1-4 TRBV27 TGTGCCAGCAGCCCAATCAGCAATGAAAAACTGTTTTTT CASSPISNEKLFF
TRBD1 . TRBJ2-1 TRBV19 TGTGCCAGTAGTGTGGGTTGGGGACAGGGTAAAGGTGAGCAGTTCTTC CASSVGWGQGKGEQFF
. . TRBJ2-2 TRBV7-6 TGTGCCAGCAGCTTATCAGGGCTCGGAAACACCGGGGAGCTGTTTTTT CASSLSGLGNTGELFF
. . TRBJ2-3 TRBV5-4 TGTGCCAGCAGCTCGACCCGAGGAGGGGGGAACACAGATACGCAGTATTTT CASSSTRGGGNTDTQYF
. . TRBJ2-2 TRBV18 TGTGCCAGCTCACCATCGCAGCGTACGAACACCGGGGAGCTGTTTTTT CASSPSQRTNTGELFF
. . TRBJ1-2 TRBV28 TGTGCCAGCGGACGGTATGGCTACACCTTC CASGRYGYTF